This T cell receptor (beta chain) was obtained from a study of beta chain features in type 1 diabetes. On this clone itself: The antigen is not known.

The CDR3 has 11 amino acids. The germline V gene has CDR1 SGHNT and CDR2 YYREEE (reference sequence). V was shortened by 6 bases and J by 2 bases, with 5 bases between the two germline ends. Every bit of the isolated RNA underwent reverse transcription, so sequencing read expressed TCRB transcripts. The assay was immunoSEQ multiplex PCR, and TCRdb's table has in-frame clones only and misses some. The sample holds 500,000 to 700,000 clones, around a sixth seen once. Broader study findings: In comparison with healthy donors, patients had naive, central memory and Treg TCRB repertoires that appeared more similar.

This chain connects TRBV5-4 to TRBJ1-1; no clear D gene. The origin of this receptor is a man aged 18-30 years in good health. The sequencing input was naive CD4+ T cells from blood. CDR3 nucleotides: TGTGCCAGCAAATTAAACACTGAAGCTTTCTTT. Residues: CASKLNTEAFF.